This T cell receptor (beta chain) originates from a study of blood T cell repertoires in COVID-19. For the study at large: COVID-19 samples collected from the United States, Italy and Spain covered acute and convalescent phases. T cells, B-cell-depleted T cells, or PBMCs supplied cDNA or gDNA.

Authors' processing steps: For nucleated cells, counts were estimated from reference gene primer amplification. Profiling relied on immunoSEQ multiplex PCR, and the TCRdb table lists in-frame clones only, not all of them. Clone size and V and J calls were adopted from that table, with D and trimming inferred from the DNA. The sample shows under 300,000 clones, around 85% of them seen only once. This clone was seen once. Other DNA sequences in the same sample also yield this CDR3. The receptor was isolated from a woman aged 40 to 50 with active or convalescent COVID-19. Sequencing was performed on peripheral blood.

CDR3 sequence: CASSPGTGYGYTF. The DNA of the CDR3 is TGCGCCAGCAGTCCCGGGACAGGGTATGGCTACACCTTC. The chain links TRBV5-1 to TRBJ1-2, with TRBD1 matching over 9 bases. Germline CDR1 is SGHRS and CDR2 is YFSETQ. The V and J ends lost 5 bases and 5 bases, in that order; junction bases with no gene match: 4. The CDR3 sequence is 13 residues long.